This TCR beta chain was documented in a study of technical replicates of blood from a handful of donors. Profiled with immunoSEQ multiplex PCR; TCRdb holds only in-frame clones, not every one. The sample records 72,000 or so clones, about 92% being singletons. Germline CDR1 MGHRA, CDR2 YSYEKL. The CDR3 runs 15 residues. V dropped 1 base and J dropped 7 bases, with 16 bases sitting between them. This TCR derives from a human donor in good health. The sample consisted of T cells isolated from PBMCs. This sequence joins TRBV4-1 and TRBJ1-1; D may be TRBD1 (6 bases). CDR3 region: CASSQVVRGSVEAFF. The CDR3 region has the DNA TGCGCCAGCAGCCAAGTAGTGAGGGGGTCGGTTGAAGCTTTCTTT.